Each of the 25 T cell receptor beta chains below was sequenced from the same sample in a study of T cell changes during pregnancy in multiple sclerosis. TCRdb's copy holds only in-frame clones and misses some; the assay was immunoSEQ multiplex PCR. The sample yields 40,000 to 60,000 clones, 80% to 95% seen once. Sequenced material: CD4+ T cells from peripheral blood mononuclear cells, taken after pregnancy. These receptors were taken from a female donor with multiple sclerosis, enrolled in a pregnancy study.

For the CDR3, the DNA is TGCGCCAGCAGCTTGAGCGGGGGCCTTAGAGAGCAGTACTTC. Amino acids: CASSLSGGLREQYF. The rearrangement uses TRBV5-1 and TRBJ2-7; TRBD2 matches 8 bases. V trimming: 1 base; J trimming: 7 bases; junction bases outside the gene matches: 7. Germline loops: CDR1 SGHRS, CDR2 YFSETQ. The CDR3 extends over 14 amino acids.

The rearrangement joins TRBV11-2 to TRBJ2-1, with 8 bases fitting TRBD1. Per germline, CDR1 SGHAT and CDR2 FQNNGV. Unmatched junction bases numbered 3, after V lost 4 bases and J lost 4 bases. This CDR3 has 14 residues. CDR3 in amino acids: CASSSRTGYNEQFF. Here the CDR3 DNA reads TGTGCCAGCAGCTCGCGGACAGGGTACAATGAGCAGTTCTTC.

This chain joins TRBV28 and TRBJ2-3; the D is unclear. Germline CDR1 MDHEN, CDR2 SYDVKM. V dropped 7 bases and J dropped 0 bases, with 20 bases sitting between them. This CDR3 region has 17 residues. The CDR3 bases are TGTGCCAGCAAGGTCGGCGGCTCGCATTCTAGCACAGATACGCAGTATTTT. This gives the protein CASKVGGSHSSTDTQYF.

The chain employs TRBV7-2 and TRBJ2-7; TRBD2 matches 10 bases. V lost 5 bases to trimming and J lost 7 bases; unmatched junction nucleotides: 11. The CDR3 extends over 15 amino acids. Per the germline V gene, CDR1 is SGHTA and CDR2 is FQGNSA. CDR3 in amino acids: CASSPSSGSLREQYF. The DNA of the CDR3 is TGTGCCAGCAGCCCCTCTAGCGGGAGTTTGAGGGAGCAGTACTTC. The full variable domain, with the rest looked up from reference TRBV7-2 and TRBJ2-7, is GAGVSQSPSNKVTEKGKDVELRCDPISGHTALYWYRQSLGQGLEFLIYFQGNSAPDKSGLPSDRFSAERTGGSVSTLTIQRTQQEDSAVYLCASSPSSGSLREQYFGPGTRLTVT.

The chain joins TRBV4-3 to TRBJ2-1; 10 bases align to TRBD2. V gave up 1 base and J gave up 5 bases; unmatched junction bases: 2. Germline V CDR1 and CDR2: LGHNA, YSLEER. CDR3 size: 15 residues. The CDR3 DNA sequence: TGCGCCAGCAGCCAAGTAACTAGCGGGAACAATGAGCAGTTCTTC. Protein sequence: CASSQVTSGNNEQFF.

This sequence joins TRBV7-2 and TRBJ1-2; D might be TRBD1 (6 bases). The germline V gene has CDR1 SGHTA and CDR2 FQGNSA. The CDR3 consists of 12 residues. The germline V and J ends were trimmed by 6 bases and 5 bases, with 10 bases remaining between them. This CDR3 reads CASRMTGYGYTF. The CDR3 DNA follows: TGTGCCAGCAGGATGACAGGTTATGGCTACACCTTC.

This rearrangement joins TRBV5-1 to TRBJ2-1, with 9 bases aligning to TRBD1. This CDR3 is built from 15 residues. The trim removed 0 bases at V and 7 bases at J, leaving 5 bases unmatched. Germline-derived CDR1 and CDR2 are SGHRS and YFSETQ. CDR3 region: CASSLGQGGRNEQFF. As DNA, the CDR3 is TGCGCCAGCAGCTTGGGACAGGGGGGAAGGAATGAGCAGTTCTTC.

The chain joins TRBV5-6 to TRBJ2-1, with 11 bases fitting TRBD2. In germline, CDR1 is SGHDT, CDR2 YYEEEE. The CDR3 runs 16 residues. Trimming removed 0 bases from V and 7 bases from J; junction bases left unmatched: 6. The CDR3: CASSLGLAGGVNEQFF. Here the CDR3 DNA reads TGTGCCAGCAGCTTGGGGTTAGCGGGAGGGGTGAATGAGCAGTTCTTC.

The chain recombines TRBV9 with TRBJ1-1; tentatively, D is TRBD1 (5 bases). Germline CDR1 SGDLS, CDR2 YYNGEE. The CDR3 totals 13 residues. Trimming took off 4 bases at V and 3 bases at J, with 10 bases between the two ends. CDR3 DNA: TGTGCCAGCAGCATACTGACAGACACTGAAGCTTTCTTT. Its protein is CASSILTDTEAFF.

The rearrangement uses TRBV20-1 and TRBJ1-5, with no clear D. This CDR3 spans 11 amino acids. Per the germline V gene, CDR1 is DFQATT and CDR2 is SNEGSKA (reference sequence). V was pared by 5 bases and J by 7 bases, with 9 bases between. The CDR3 loop reads CSAGGGQPQHF. DNA for the CDR3: TGCAGTGCTGGAGGAGGACAGCCCCAGCATTTT.

The genes are TRBV7-9 and TRBJ2-7; TRBD1 matches 10 bases. Trimming removed 5 bases from V and 5 bases from J; junction bases left unmatched: 12. CDR3 size: 16 residues. CDR1 and CDR2 from the germline V gene are SEHNR and FQNEAQ (reference sequence). Written as DNA, the CDR3 is TGTGCCAGCAGCACTCTGGACAGGGGGGTGTTCAACGAGCAGTACTTC. It specifies CASSTLDRGVFNEQYF.

This chain joins TRBV2 and TRBJ2-1; D not resolved. Germline CDR1 reads SNHLY; CDR2 reads FYNNEI. Trimming took off 1 base at V and 3 bases at J, with 10 bases between the two ends. There are 15 residues in the CDR3. DNA of the CDR3: TGTGCCAGCAGTGAAGGTCCAGACATCTACAATGAGCAGTTCTTC. Amino acid sequence: CASSEGPDIYNEQFF.

The chain combines TRBV6-5 with TRBJ2-7; 7 positions agree with TRBD1. The germline V gene has CDR1 MNHEY and CDR2 SVGAGI. The CDR3 has 14 residues. The V and J ends lost 1 base and 4 bases, in that order; junction bases with no gene match: 4. The DNA of the CDR3 is TGTGCCAGCAGTTACTTCGGACAGGTATACGAGCAGTACTTC. This sequence encodes CASSYFGQVYEQYF.

The chain joins TRBV11-2 to TRBJ2-7, with a tentative D call TRBD2 (5 bases). Trimming stripped 1 base from V and 6 bases from J, with 13 bases between. This CDR3 has 14 residues. Germline values: CDR1 SGHAT, CDR2 FQNNGV. CDR3 sequence reads: CASSLVEVSGEQYF. The DNA for the CDR3 is TGTGCCAGCAGCTTAGTCGAAGTCAGCGGCGAGCAGTACTTC. Together with reference TRBV11-2 and TRBJ2-7, the CDR3 gives the full variable domain: EAGVAQSPRYKIIEKRQSVAFWCNPISGHATLYWYQQILGQGPKLLIQFQNNGVVDDSQLPKDRFSAERLKGVDSTLKIQPAKLEDSAVYLCASSLVEVSGEQYFGPGTRLTVT.

The chain recombines TRBV9 with TRBJ2-5, with no clear D. The germline V gene has CDR1 SGDLS and CDR2 YYNGEE. V gave up 1 base and J gave up 4 bases, with 14 bases separating them. The CDR3 has 15 residues. The CDR3 reads CASSVTSTALETQYF. In DNA form, the CDR3 reads TGTGCCAGCAGCGTAACTTCAACTGCCCTAGAGACCCAGTACTTC.

The chain joins TRBV6-1 to TRBJ2-3; 12 bases are a match to TRBD2. The germline V gene has CDR1 MNHNS and CDR2 SASEGT. CDR3 size: 18 residues. V shed 0 bases and J 5 bases; nucleotides not matched to a gene: 9. CDR3 loop: CASSEALTSGRSGDTQYF. CDR3 in DNA: TGTGCCAGCAGTGAAGCTCTAACTAGCGGGAGGTCGGGAGATACGCAGTATTTT.

This clone was seen only once. The chain joins TRBV5-1 to TRBJ2-7, with 7 bases fitting TRBD2. After removal of 3 bases from V and 0 bases from J, the junction contained 3 bases not matched to a gene. Germline assignment: CDR1 SGHRS and CDR2 YFSETQ. This CDR3 region has 14 residues. The CDR3 region is CASSSAGLSYEQYF. The DNA for the CDR3 is TGCGCCAGCAGCTCAGCGGGGCTCTCCTACGAGCAGTACTTC.

This rearrangement joins TRBV6-6 to TRBJ1-6, with no clear D. V was pared by 6 bases and J by 7 bases, with 4 bases between. The germline V gene has CDR1 MNHNY and CDR2 SVGAGI (reference sequence). The CDR3 is made up of 11 amino acids. CDR3 loop: CASSLNSPLHF. The CDR3 bases are TGTGCCAGCAGCCTAAATTCACCCCTCCACTTT.

CDR3 sequence reads: CAWSDFFIAGYTF. DNA for the CDR3: TGTGCCTGGAGTGACTTTTTTATTGCTGGCTACACCTTC. The gene calls are TRBV30 and TRBJ1-2; D call uncertain. The germline gives CDR1 GTSNPN, CDR2 SVGIG (reference sequence). The CDR3 sequence is 13 residues long. Trimming removed 1 base at V and 7 bases at J, with 13 bases between.

This chain uses TRBV11-2 with TRBJ2-7; TRBD1 is a possible D gene (6 bases). The CDR3 loop spans 15 amino acids. Germline V gives CDR1 SGHAT, CDR2 FQNNGV. Trimming cost V 0 bases and J 5 bases, with 14 bases left between them. The CDR3: CASSLEPGRGHEQYF. The DNA of the CDR3 is TGTGCCAGCAGCTTAGAACCGGGCAGGGGCCACGAGCAGTACTTC.

This chain connects TRBV19 to TRBJ2-1; 15 nucleotides agree with TRBD2. The CDR3 spans 15 residues. The germline gives CDR1 LNHDA, CDR2 SQIVND (reference sequence). The J segment lost 8 bases and the V segment lost 6 bases, leaving 5 bases of the junction unmatched. The CDR3 DNA reads as TGTGCCAGTAGCCGGACTAGCGGGAGGGGGTATGAGCAGTTCTTC. The encoded protein is CASSRTSGRGYEQFF.

The genes are TRBV11-3 and TRBJ2-5; 8 nucleotides align to TRBD2. In germline, CDR1 is SGHNT, CDR2 YENEEA. J gave up 6 bases and V 0 bases, and 6 bases lay outside the gene matches. CDR3 length equals 15 residues. CDR3 nucleotide sequence: TGTGCCAGCAGCTTAGATGGCCGGGAGGGGAAGACCCAGTACTTC. Translated: CASSLDGREGKTQYF.

The J gene is TRBJ2-5, the V gene TRBV9; 10 bases line up with TRBD2. This CDR3 region has 16 residues. In germline, CDR1 is SGDLS, CDR2 YYNGEE. J gave up 5 bases and V 0 bases, and 7 bases lay outside the gene matches. The CDR3 is CASSVGLAGVEETQYF. The CDR3 DNA is TGTGCCAGCAGCGTAGGCCTAGCGGGAGTTGAGGAGACCCAGTACTTC.

This chain links TRBV5-5 with TRBJ2-5; tentative D call: TRBD2 (6 bases). The V end lost 2 bases, the J end lost 4 bases, and 18 bases lay between the germline ends. The length of the CDR3 is 16 residues. Germline V CDR1 and CDR2: SGHKS, YYEKEE (reference sequence). This chain's CDR3 is CASSLLAVGVSETQYF. CDR3 DNA sequence: TGTGCCAGCAGCTTATTAGCGGTGGGGGTGTCAGAGACCCAGTACTTC.

Points on this clone: Mismatch with germline at one junction end may stem from a read error. The chain has TRBV7-7 and TRBJ2-2, with 10 bases lining up with TRBD1. Germline V gene sequence: CDR1 SSHAT, CDR2 FNYEAQ (reference sequence). There are 15 residues in the CDR3. The CDR3 nucleotides read TGTGCTAGCAGCATCACGACAGGGGGCTCCGGGGAGCTGTTTTTT. This codes for CASSITTGGSGELFF. The variable domain in full, with the rest retrieved from reference TRBV7-7 and TRBJ2-2, is GAGVSQSPRYKVTKRGQDVTLRCDPISSHATLYWYQQALGQGPEFLTYFNYEAQPDKSGLPSDRFSAERPEGSISTLTIQRTEQRDSAMYRCASSITTGGSGELFFGEGSRLTVL.